This entry lists 30 T cell receptor beta chains sequenced from one sample in a study of control samples from healthy donors and cancer patients. The table came from immunoSEQ multiplex PCR; TCRdb's copy has only in-frame clones and leaves some out. The sample contains some 200,000 clones, around 91% of which appear only once. Sample: blood. These receptors originate from a woman aged 25 to 39 in good health.

CDR3 sequence (DNA): TGTGCCAGCAAAACCGGGACAGTGGCGGAGACCCAGTACTTC. As protein: CASKTGTVAETQYF. This chain links TRBV6-6 with TRBJ2-5, with 7 bases fitting TRBD1. Germline values: CDR1 MNHNY, CDR2 SVGAGI (reference sequence). V gave up 7 bases and J gave up 5 bases; unmatched junction bases: 10. The CDR3 sequence is 14 residues long.

V usage is TRBV25-1 and J usage is TRBJ2-2; TRBD1 matches 9 bases. V was clipped by 2 bases and J by 4 bases; unmatched bases: 2. The CDR3 is 15 amino acids. Per germline, CDR1 MGHDK and CDR2 SYGVNS. The CDR3 loop reads CASSETGGRTGELFF. The CDR3 coding sequence is TGTGCCAGCAGTGAAACAGGGGGCCGCACCGGGGAGCTGTTTTTT.

This clone occurred once. J is TRBJ2-1 and V is TRBV6-5, with D perhaps TRBD1 (5 bases). V lost 0 bases to trimming and J lost 3 bases, with 9 bases between them. The V gene's germline CDR1 is MNHEY and CDR2 SVGAGI. This CDR3 has 15 amino acids. DNA of the CDR3: TGTGCCAGCAGTTACTCGGGGCCGGACTACAATGAGCAGTTCTTC. Protein product: CASSYSGPDYNEQFF.

The chain joins TRBV25-1 to TRBJ2-7; the match to TRBD2 covers 13 bases. Looked up from germline, CDR1 is MGHDK and CDR2 is SYGVNS. Losses at the gene ends were 5 bases for V and 4 bases for J; bases not matched to a gene: 8. The CDR3 covers 16 residues. The CDR3 bases are TGTGCCAGCAGTCCCGGGACTAGCGGGATACATTACGAGCAGTACTTC. As protein: CASSPGTSGIHYEQYF.

The chain employs TRBV19 and TRBJ1-6; 8 nucleotides agree with TRBD1. The V and J ends lost 6 bases and 6 bases, in that order; junction bases with no gene match: 7. CDR1 is LNHDA, CDR2 SQIVND, per germline (reference sequence). The CDR3 contains 15 residues. The CDR3 here is CASSRGQALNSPLHF. The CDR3 DNA sequence: TGTGCCAGTAGCCGGGGACAGGCTCTTAATTCACCCCTCCACTTT.

As to this clone: The same CDR3 arises from other DNA sequences in this sample as well. This sequence joins TRBV19 and TRBJ2-6; D may be TRBD1 (6 bases). The germline V gene encodes CDR1 LNHDA and CDR2 SQIVND (reference sequence). V lost 3 bases, J lost 2 bases, and 8 bases lay in between. This CDR3 spans 15 amino acids. The DNA of the CDR3 is TGTGCCAGTAGTATCCCAGGGGCTGGGGCCAACGTCCTGACTTTC. Translated: CASSIPGAGANVLTF.

The rearrangement joins TRBV10-1 to TRBJ1-1, with no clear D. Between the trimmed V and J ends, which lost 5 bases and 1 base, there was a span of 5 bases. The CDR3 spans 12 residues. Germline-derived CDR1 and CDR2 are WNHNN and SYGVQD (reference sequence). DNA for the CDR3: TGCGCCAGCAGTATCGGGAACACTGAAGCTTTCTTT. It yields the protein CASSIGNTEAFF.

This clone appeared a single time. This chain connects TRBV5-1 to TRBJ2-7; 8 bases are a match to TRBD1. Germline CDR1 SGHRS, CDR2 YFSETQ. The J segment lost 4 bases and the V segment lost 0 bases, leaving 3 bases of the junction unmatched. The CDR3 sequence is 14 residues long. The CDR3 sequence: CASSLGTGLYEQYF. DNA for the CDR3: TGCGCCAGCAGCTTGGGGACAGGGTTGTACGAGCAGTACTTC.

This chain connects TRBV15 to TRBJ2-1, with 13 bases fitting TRBD2. The V segment lost 4 bases and the J segment 8 bases; nucleotides outside the gene matches: 2. There are 14 residues in the CDR3. Germline V CDR1 and CDR2: LNHNV, YYDKDF (reference sequence). CDR3 sequence reads: CATSKGLAGYEQFF. Here the CDR3 DNA reads TGTGCCACCAGCAAGGGACTAGCGGGGTATGAGCAGTTCTTC. Together with reference TRBV15 and TRBJ2-1, the CDR3 gives the full variable domain: DAMVIQNPRYQVTQFGKPVTLSCSQTLNHNVMYWYQQKSSQAPKLLFHYYDKDFNNEADTPDNFQSRRPNTSFCFLDIRSPGLGDTAMYLCATSKGLAGYEQFFGPGTRLTVL.

The V call is TRBV12-3 or TRBV12-4, the J call TRBJ2-1; D is possibly TRBD1 (6 bases). This CDR3 has 12 residues. Trimming pared 5 bases from V and 4 bases from J, leaving 6 bases between. CDR3 nucleotide sequence: TGTGCCAGCAGTGGACAGTACAATGAGCAGTTCTTC. Amino acid sequence: CASSGQYNEQFF.

This chain links TRBV28 with TRBJ2-2; D not certain. Germline-derived CDR1 and CDR2 are MDHEN and SYDVKM. V gave up 2 bases and J gave up 3 bases, with 7 bases separating them. CDR3 length: 14 amino acids. CDR3 protein: CASSLGTDTGELFF. In nucleotides, the CDR3 is TGTGCCAGCAGTTTAGGCACTGACACCGGGGAGCTGTTTTTT.

The chain recombines TRBV6-5 with TRBJ1-5; D may be TRBD1 (5 bases). The ends were cut back, 0 bases at V and 6 bases at J, with 9 bases in the middle. In germline, CDR1 is MNHEY, CDR2 SVGAGI. CDR3 length: 14 amino acids. CDR3 in amino acids: CASSYSQGTQPQHF. The CDR3 DNA sequence: TGTGCCAGCAGTTACTCCCAGGGCACTCAGCCCCAGCATTTT.

The V gene is TRBV9, the J gene TRBJ2-7, with 11 bases that match TRBD2. The CDR3 runs to 17 residues. Germline trimming cut 2 bases from V and 1 base from J; bases unmatched to any gene: 8. Germline CDR1 and CDR2: SGDLS and YYNGEE. CDR3 loop: CASSVGPGLADSYEQYF. The CDR3 DNA reads TGTGCCAGCAGCGTGGGGCCGGGACTAGCGGATTCCTACGAGCAGTACTTC.

The sample holds one count of this clone. V is TRBV18 and J is TRBJ2-3; D unclear. V was trimmed by 3 bases and J by 2 bases, leaving 0 bases between them. Germline V gene sequence: CDR1 KGHSH, CDR2 LQKENI. The CDR3 spans 11 residues. This chain's CDR3 is CASSPTDTQYF. The CDR3 coding sequence is TGTGCCAGCTCACCCACAGATACGCAGTATTTT.

This clone was seen once. The chain couples TRBV6-5 to TRBJ1-3; no firm D call. V shed 2 bases and J shed 4 bases, with 12 bases lying between them. CDR3 length: 15 amino acids. Germline CDR1 reads MNHEY; CDR2 reads SVGAGI. CDR3 in DNA: TGTGCCAGCAGTTACGACGGAGCTTCGGGAAACACCATATATTTT. It translates to CASSYDGASGNTIYF.

V and J are TRBV5-8 and TRBJ1-5, with D tentatively TRBD1 (5 bases). The germline V and J ends were trimmed by 4 bases and 1 base, with 6 bases remaining between them. The CDR3 consists of 13 residues. In germline, CDR1 is SGHTS, CDR2 YDEGEE. DNA of the CDR3: TGTGCCAGCAGCCGGGACAGCAATCAGCCCCAGCATTTT. This translates into CASSRDSNQPQHF.

The chain has TRBV7-9 and TRBJ1-2, with TRBD1 matching 11 bases. Per the germline V gene, CDR1 is SEHNR and CDR2 is FQNEAQ (reference sequence). Germline trimming cut 3 bases from V and 6 bases from J; bases unmatched to any gene: 3. The CDR3 runs 14 residues. Here the CDR3 reads CASSLGQGEDGYTF. Here the CDR3 DNA reads TGTGCCAGCAGCTTGGGACAGGGGGAAGATGGCTACACCTTC.

The J gene is TRBJ2-1, the V gene TRBV6-5; 10 bases fit TRBD2. After removal of 5 bases from V and 13 bases from J, the junction contained 8 bases not matched to a gene. CDR1 is MNHEY and CDR2 is SVGAGI in the germline V gene. The CDR3 is 13 residues long. The CDR3: CASSRSGGASQFF. The CDR3, as DNA: TGTGCCAGCAGTCGAAGCGGGGGGGCCTCTCAGTTCTTC.

This clone was seen more than once but under ten times. Other DNA variants within this sample encode the same CDR3. The gene calls are TRBV18 and TRBJ2-5; D gene unclear. Per the germline V gene, CDR1 is KGHSH and CDR2 is LQKENI. V was shortened by 3 bases and J by 0 bases, with 5 bases between the two germline ends. The CDR3 spans 13 residues. The CDR3 DNA reads TGTGCCAGCTCACCGGGGTACCAAGAGACCCAGTACTTC. Protein product: CASSPGYQETQYF.

This chain connects TRBV6-5 to TRBJ2-2, with D unclear. Germline V gives CDR1 MNHEY, CDR2 SVGAGI. Trimming removed 0 bases at V and 4 bases at J, with 12 bases between. The CDR3 length is 16 residues. The CDR3 loop is CASSYSHLSGTGELFF. The CDR3, as DNA: TGTGCCAGCAGTTACTCGCACCTGTCAGGCACCGGGGAGCTGTTTTTT.

The gene calls are TRBV18 and TRBJ1-5; D gene ambiguous. Per the germline V gene, CDR1 is KGHSH and CDR2 is LQKENI. The CDR3 has 14 residues. The V and J ends lost 3 bases and 0 bases respectively, with 6 bases between them. DNA of the CDR3: TGTGCCAGCTCACCCGGAAATAGCAATCAGCCCCAGCATTTT. Protein sequence: CASSPGNSNQPQHF.

The J gene is TRBJ2-1, the V gene TRBV7-9; D might be TRBD2 (6 bases). This CDR3 is 14 amino acids long. Germline V gene data show CDR1 as SEHNR and CDR2 as FQNEAQ (reference sequence). The V end was cut by 0 bases, the J end by 3 bases, with 6 bases between. CDR3 in DNA: TGTGCCAGCAGCTTAGCGGGAGGCTACAATGAGCAGTTCTTC. It yields the protein CASSLAGGYNEQFF.

This clone has only one observation. This chain links TRBV7-8 with TRBJ1-1, with D possibly matching TRBD1 (5 bases). V was shortened by 1 base and J by 8 bases, with 8 bases between the two germline ends. Per germline, CDR1 SGHVS and CDR2 FQNEAQ. CDR3 length: 12 amino acids. The DNA of the CDR3 is TGTGCCAGCAGCTTAGTGGGGCAGGAAGCTTTCTTT. It translates to CASSLVGQEAFF.

V usage is TRBV6-5 and J usage is TRBJ2-5; 8 nucleotides match TRBD2. V lost 0 bases and J lost 3; bases outside the gene matches: 6. Germline-derived CDR1 and CDR2 are MNHEY and SVGAGI. The CDR3 has 16 amino acids. The CDR3 sequence is CASSYSRAGGEETQYF. CDR3 sequence (DNA): TGTGCCAGCAGTTACTCGAGAGCCGGGGGGGAAGAGACCCAGTACTTC.

The chain couples TRBV4-2 to TRBJ2-3; possibly TRBD1 for D (5 bases). V was shortened by 3 bases and J by 4 bases, with 5 bases between the two germline ends. Germline CDR1 and CDR2: LGHNA and YNFKEQ. The CDR3 is 12 amino acids. The CDR3 protein is CASSQTADTQYF. CDR3 DNA: TGTGCCAGCAGCCAGACAGCAGATACGCAGTATTTT.

The V gene is TRBV28, the J gene TRBJ1-2; a possible D gene is TRBD1 (6 bases). Germline assignment: CDR1 MDHEN and CDR2 SYDVKM. This CDR3 spans 14 amino acids. Trimming took off 3 bases at V and 4 bases at J, with 12 bases between the two ends. This CDR3 reads CASSLRGKGYGYTF. As DNA, the CDR3 is TGTGCCAGCAGTTTGAGGGGGAAGGGCTATGGCTACACCTTC.

V is TRBV11-2 and J is TRBJ2-1; 10 nucleotides agree with TRBD2. The CDR3 is 15 amino acids. Germline V gene lookup returns CDR1 SGHAT and CDR2 FQNNGV. V trimming: 1 base; J trimming: 6 bases; junction bases outside the gene matches: 3. The CDR3 is CASSLASGRANEQFF. Written as DNA, the CDR3 is TGTGCCAGCAGCTTAGCGAGCGGGAGGGCCAATGAGCAGTTCTTC.

The J gene is TRBJ2-5, the V gene TRBV15, with 10 bases matching TRBD1. This CDR3 has 15 residues. In germline, CDR1 is LNHNV, CDR2 YYDKDF (reference sequence). V gave up 1 base and J gave up 4 bases; unmatched junction bases: 3. CDR3 amino acids: CATSRAGTGAETQYF. The CDR3 region has the DNA TGTGCCACCAGCAGAGCAGGGACAGGGGCAGAGACCCAGTACTTC.

For the CDR3, the DNA is TGTGCCAGCAGCTTGGGTCAGTCGGTGTCCTACGAGCAGTACTTC. Translation: CASSLGQSVSYEQYF. The chain links TRBV5-5 to TRBJ2-7; D is undetermined. V lost 0 bases to trimming and J lost 1 base, with 11 bases between them. CDR1 is SGHKS and CDR2 is YYEKEE in the germline V gene (reference sequence). The CDR3 sequence is 15 residues long.

The genes are TRBV24-1 and TRBJ1-4, with 10 bases aligning to TRBD1. The CDR3 covers 14 residues. V dropped 4 bases and J dropped 6; count of bases not matched to a gene: 1. Germline V gene lookup returns CDR1 KGHDR and CDR2 SFDVKD. CDR3 residues: CATSEGTGDEKLFF. CDR3 DNA: TGTGCCACCAGTGAGGGGACAGGGGATGAAAAACTGTTTTTT.